The 19 T cell receptor beta chains given below trace back to one sample, sequenced in a study of cytomegalovirus exposure and HLA in healthy donors. The PCR made use of 60 Vbeta and 13 Jbeta primers. Measured with immunoSEQ multiplex PCR; TCRdb has only the in-frame clones, and not every one. In the table there are under 200,000 clones, 75% of which are singletons. What was sequenced was PBMCs. All receptors come from a woman aged 50 to 65 in good health and CMV-seropositive.

The rearrangement uses TRBV10-2 and TRBJ1-1; D is possibly TRBD1 (6 bases). This CDR3 contains 15 residues. CDR1 is WSHSY, CDR2 SAAADI, per germline. Between the trimmed V and J ends, which lost 6 bases and 1 base, there was a span of 15 bases. For the CDR3, the DNA is TGCGCCAGCAGACACCAGGGGATAGAGAACACTGAAGCTTTCTTT. It yields the protein CASRHQGIENTEAFF.

This chain links TRBV2 with TRBJ2-4; D call uncertain. The germline gives CDR1 SNHLY, CDR2 FYNNEI. The CDR3 extends over 14 amino acids. V was pared by 3 bases and J by 1 base, with 7 bases between. The CDR3 DNA sequence: TGTGCCAGCAGTGACCCTAGGGCCAAAAACATTCAGTACTTC. Protein sequence: CASSDPRAKNIQYF.

Of note for this clone: Other DNA sequences in the same sample also yield this CDR3. J is TRBJ1-1 and V is TRBV5-1; TRBD1 is a possible D gene (5 bases). Per the germline V gene, CDR1 is SGHRS and CDR2 is YFSETQ. This CDR3 region has 14 residues. Trimming removed 5 bases at V and 7 bases at J, with 18 bases between. The CDR3 bases are TGCGCCAGCAGGAGAGAACAGGCTACGGATGAAGCTTTCTTT. Its translation: CASRREQATDEAFF.

In nucleotides, the CDR3 is TGTGCCAGCAGTTACTCACTGGGGGGTCGCTCACCCCTCCACTTT. Translating gives CASSYSLGGRSPLHF. V is TRBV6-6 and J is TRBJ1-6; tentatively, D is TRBD1 (5 bases). Germline loops: CDR1 MNHNY, CDR2 SVGAGI (reference sequence). V lost 0 bases, J lost 10 bases, and 13 bases lay in between. The length of the CDR3 is 15 residues.

This clone was observed a few times. The J gene is TRBJ2-7, the V gene TRBV11-3; 10 nucleotides align to TRBD1. Germline trimming cut 5 bases from V and 7 bases from J; bases unmatched to any gene: 8. The CDR3 totals 14 residues. Per germline, CDR1 SGHNT and CDR2 YENEEA. In DNA form, the CDR3 reads TGTGCCAGCAGCCATTCCGGGACAGGGGCTGAGCAGTACTTC. Translated: CASSHSGTGAEQYF.

The gene calls are TRBV2 and TRBJ1-6; 9 bases are shared with TRBD1. The CDR3 extends over 14 amino acids. Germline V lookup: CDR1 SNHLY, CDR2 FYNNEI. V lost 5 bases and J lost 8; bases outside the gene matches: 4. CDR3 nucleotide sequence: TGTGCCAGCAGTTCGGGACAGGGAGATTCACCCCTCCACTTT. Translating gives CASSSGQGDSPLHF.

The J gene is TRBJ1-4, the V gene TRBV15; D not resolved. The CDR3 runs 13 residues. Germline V gene data show CDR1 as LNHNV and CDR2 as YYDKDF (reference sequence). V gave up 1 base and J gave up 5 bases, with 5 bases separating them. DNA of the CDR3: TGTGCCACCAGCAGAGGCGGGAATGAAAAACTGTTTTTT. Encoded protein: CATSRGGNEKLFF.

This rearrangement joins TRBV7-7 to TRBJ2-2; no clear D gene. Trimming left V 5 bases short and J 2 bases short, with 6 bases between. Germline V gene sequence: CDR1 SSHAT, CDR2 FNYEAQ (reference sequence). The length of the CDR3 is 13 residues. The CDR3 DNA reads as TGTGCCAGCAGCGTCTTTAACACCGGGGAGCTGTTTTTT. Encoded protein: CASSVFNTGELFF.

This clone appeared a single time. The chain combines TRBV5-4 with TRBJ1-6, with unresolved D. The CDR3 is 15 residues long. The germline V gene encodes CDR1 SGHNT and CDR2 YYREEE (reference sequence). V was cut by 2 bases and J by 11 bases, with 17 bases left in between. The CDR3 region is CASSFFPDSRTPLHF. In nucleotides, the CDR3 is TGTGCCAGCAGCTTTTTTCCTGACTCGAGAACACCCCTCCACTTT.

V usage is TRBV2 and J usage is TRBJ1-1, with a possible D match to TRBD1 (5 bases). The CDR3 is 12 residues long. Germline loops: CDR1 SNHLY, CDR2 FYNNEI. Trimming took 11 bases from V and 0 from J, leaving 10 bases between them. For the CDR3, the DNA is TGTGCCGTATCGACAGTGAACACTGAAGCTTTCTTT. Translation: CAVSTVNTEAFF.

V is TRBV25-1 and J is TRBJ2-3; TRBD2 matches at 12 bases. Germline values: CDR1 MGHDK, CDR2 SYGVNS. The CDR3 sequence is 16 residues long. The V and J ends lost 6 bases and 7 bases, in that order; junction bases with no gene match: 11. The CDR3 sequence: CASRRSTSGGQNTQYF. The CDR3 DNA reads as TGTGCCAGCAGGAGATCGACTAGCGGGGGTCAAAATACGCAGTATTTT.

The V call is TRBV9, the J call TRBJ2-7, with D hard to call. This CDR3 spans 15 amino acids. Germline values: CDR1 SGDLS, CDR2 YYNGEE. V was shortened by 5 bases and J by 5 bases, with 20 bases between the two germline ends. CDR3 protein: CASSSYSRCAHEQYF. CDR3 DNA sequence: TGTGCCAGCAGTTCTTATTCCCGGTGCGCGCACGAGCAGTACTTC.

This chain links TRBV5-1 with TRBJ2-1, with TRBD1 as a possible D gene (5 bases). V lost 4 bases and J 6 bases, leaving 14 bases between the germline ends. Looked up from germline, CDR1 is SGHRS and CDR2 is YFSETQ. This CDR3 contains 14 residues. Here the CDR3 DNA reads TGCGCCAGCAGCCTCTTTCGCCAGGGCAATGAGCAGTTCTTC. Translating it yields CASSLFRQGNEQFF. Looking up the rest from reference TRBV5-1 and TRBJ2-1 gives the full variable domain: KAGVTQTPRYLIKTRGQQVTLSCSPISGHRSVSWYQQTPGQGLQFLFEYFSETQRNKGNFPGRFSGRQFSNSRSEMNVSTLELGDSALYLCASSLFRQGNEQFFGPGTRLTVL.

The chain joins TRBV10-1 to TRBJ1-4; D is possibly TRBD1 (6 bases). The V end was cut by 5 bases, the J end by 3 bases, with 13 bases between. In germline, CDR1 is WNHNN, CDR2 SYGVQD (reference sequence). This CDR3 has 15 residues. CDR3 bases: TGCGCCAGCAGTCTTTACAGGGACCCTAATGAAAAACTGTTTTTT. This encodes CASSLYRDPNEKLFF.

The chain carries TRBV27 and TRBJ1-1, with D hard to call. The germline gives CDR1 MNHEY, CDR2 SMNVEV (reference sequence). The CDR3 sequence is 14 residues long. The V end was cut by 4 bases, the J end by 0 bases, with 9 bases between. The CDR3 region has the DNA TGTGCCAGCAGTTCGGGATGGCTGAACACTGAAGCTTTCTTT. Its protein product is CASSSGWLNTEAFF.

This chain uses TRBV7-2 with TRBJ1-4; possible D gene TRBD1, 5 bases. Germline V CDR1 and CDR2: SGHTA, FQGNSA. Trimming shortened V by 6 bases and J by 6 bases, and 14 bases separated the two germline ends. There are 14 residues in the CDR3. The CDR3 region has the DNA TGTGCCAGCAGGACCGGGGGAAGCGATGAAAAACTGTTTTTT. This gives the protein CASRTGGSDEKLFF. The whole variable domain, remainder taken from reference TRBV7-2 and TRBJ1-4, is GAGVSQSPSNKVTEKGKDVELRCDPISGHTALYWYRQSLGQGLEFLIYFQGNSAPDKSGLPSDRFSAERTGGSVSTLTIQRTQQEDSAVYLCASRTGGSDEKLFFGSGTQLSVL.

As to this clone: The junction differs from germline at one of its ends, possibly a read error. The chain recombines TRBV4-1 with TRBJ1-4; tentatively, D is TRBD1 (6 bases). Germline V gene lookup returns CDR1 MGHRA and CDR2 YSYEKL. CDR3 length: 15 residues. This CDR3 is CASSQDKQGGVRRVF. The CDR3 coding sequence is TGCGCCAGCAGCCAAGATAAACAGGGTGGAGTGCGACGGGTTTTT.

The chain carries TRBV5-8 and TRBJ2-3, with 10 bases aligning to TRBD1. Trimming at V came to 3 bases and at J to 7 bases, leaving 5 bases not matched to a gene. CDR3 size: 14 residues. The germline gives CDR1 SGHTS, CDR2 YDEGEE. CDR3 amino acids: CASSSRDRGNTQYF. The CDR3 coding sequence is TGTGCCAGCAGCTCCCGGGACAGGGGTAATACGCAGTATTTT.

This clone appeared a single time. The chain carries TRBV2 and TRBJ1-3; 8 bases align to TRBD1. CDR1 and CDR2 from the germline V gene are SNHLY and FYNNEI. V shed 5 bases and J 4 bases; nucleotides not matched to a gene: 4. The CDR3 extends over 14 amino acids. The CDR3 bases are TGTGCCAGCAGTCAGCAGGGGGCAGGAAACACCATATATTTT. Translation: CASSQQGAGNTIYF.